This T cell receptor (beta chain) is drawn from a study of human T cells and chemical hapten exposure. Time point specified: pre-sensitization, week 0. This sample's treatment: therapeutic diphenylcyclopropenone sensitization with weekly scalp DPC. The CDR3 contains 15 residues. CDR1 and CDR2 from the germline V gene are SGHRS and YFSETQ. After removal of 0 bases from V and 6 bases from J, the junction contained 3 bases not matched to a gene. TCRdb recomputed calls from the RACE reads with MiXCR, one row per CDR3 protein. This table holds 200,000 to 300,000 distinct CDR3 sequences, 7% to 10% found once. This clonotype was seen more than once but under ten times.

This receptor was obtained from a woman aged 40-49 years with alopecia areata. Some clones in this sample may be carry-over from other donors' samples. The chain joins TRBV5-1 to TRBJ2-1; 10 bases are shared with TRBD2. The specimen comprised whole blood, sampled in connection with sensitization to the hapten diphenylcyclopropenone (DPC). The CDR3, as DNA: TGCGCCAGCAGCTTGGCCTCTAGCGGGAGCAATGAGCAGTTCTTC. This sequence encodes CASSLASSGSNEQFF.